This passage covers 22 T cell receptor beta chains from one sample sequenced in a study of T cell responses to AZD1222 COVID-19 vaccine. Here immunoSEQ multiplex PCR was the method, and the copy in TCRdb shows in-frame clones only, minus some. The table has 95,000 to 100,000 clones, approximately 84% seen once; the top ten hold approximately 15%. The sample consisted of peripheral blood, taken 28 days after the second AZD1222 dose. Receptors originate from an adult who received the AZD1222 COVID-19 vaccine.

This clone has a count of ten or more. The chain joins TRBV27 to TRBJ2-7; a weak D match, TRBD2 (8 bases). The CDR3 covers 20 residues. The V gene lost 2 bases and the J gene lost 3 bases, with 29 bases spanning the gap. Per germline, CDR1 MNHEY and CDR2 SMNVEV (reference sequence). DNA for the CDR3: TGTGCCAGCAGTTTAACGAGGCTAGCGGGCACAGGGGCTAGGGGCTACGAGCAGTACTTC. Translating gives CASSLTRLAGTGARGYEQYF.

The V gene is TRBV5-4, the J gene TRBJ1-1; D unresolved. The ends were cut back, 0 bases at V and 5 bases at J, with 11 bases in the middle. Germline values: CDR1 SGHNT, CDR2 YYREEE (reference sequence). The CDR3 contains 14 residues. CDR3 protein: CASSLVREGTEAFF. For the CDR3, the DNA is TGTGCCAGCAGCTTGGTTCGGGAAGGGACTGAAGCTTTCTTT.

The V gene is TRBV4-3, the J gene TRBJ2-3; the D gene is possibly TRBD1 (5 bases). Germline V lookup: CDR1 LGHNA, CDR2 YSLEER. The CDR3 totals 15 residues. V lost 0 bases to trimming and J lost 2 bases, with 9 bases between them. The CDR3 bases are TGCGCCAGCAGCCAAGATAGCAGGGACACAGATACGCAGTATTTT. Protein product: CASSQDSRDTDTQYF.

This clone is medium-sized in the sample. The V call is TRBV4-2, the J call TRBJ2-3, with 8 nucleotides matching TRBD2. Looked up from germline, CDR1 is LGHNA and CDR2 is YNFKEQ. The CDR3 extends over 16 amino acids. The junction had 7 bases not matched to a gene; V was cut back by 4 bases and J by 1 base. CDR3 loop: CASSPTRGGGTDTQYF. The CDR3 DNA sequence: TGTGCCAGCAGCCCAACCCGGGGGGGCGGCACAGATACGCAGTATTTT.

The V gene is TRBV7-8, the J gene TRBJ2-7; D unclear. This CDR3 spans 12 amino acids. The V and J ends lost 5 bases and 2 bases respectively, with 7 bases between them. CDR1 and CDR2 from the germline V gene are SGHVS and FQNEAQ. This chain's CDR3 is CASSPRTYEQYF. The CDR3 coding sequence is TGTGCCAGCAGCCCCCGGACCTACGAGCAGTACTTC.

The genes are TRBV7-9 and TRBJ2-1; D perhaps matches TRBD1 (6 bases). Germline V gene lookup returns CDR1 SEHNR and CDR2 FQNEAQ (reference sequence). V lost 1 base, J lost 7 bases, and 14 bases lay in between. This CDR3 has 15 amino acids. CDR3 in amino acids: CASSLGQGYINEQFF. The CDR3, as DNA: TGTGCCAGCAGCTTAGGCCAGGGGTACATAAATGAGCAGTTCTTC.

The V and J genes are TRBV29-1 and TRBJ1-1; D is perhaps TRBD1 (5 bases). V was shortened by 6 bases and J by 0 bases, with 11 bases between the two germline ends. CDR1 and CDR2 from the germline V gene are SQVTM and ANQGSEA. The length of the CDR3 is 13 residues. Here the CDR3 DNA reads TGCAGCGTAGTACGACAGATGAACACTGAAGCTTTCTTT. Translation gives CSVVRQMNTEAFF. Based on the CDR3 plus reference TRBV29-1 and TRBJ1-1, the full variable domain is SAVISQKPSRDICQRGTSLTIQCQVDSQVTMMFWYRQQPGQSLTLIATANQGSEATYESGFVIDKFPISRPNLTFSTLTVSNMSPEDSSIYLCSVVRQMNTEAFFGQGTRLTVV.

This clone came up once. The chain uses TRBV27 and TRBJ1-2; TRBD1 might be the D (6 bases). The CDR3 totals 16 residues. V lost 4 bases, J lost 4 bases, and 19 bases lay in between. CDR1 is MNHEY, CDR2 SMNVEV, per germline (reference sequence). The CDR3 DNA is TGTGCCAGCAGTTCGTCCGGGCGCGACAGGTTCTATGGCTACACCTTC. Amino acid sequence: CASSSSGRDRFYGYTF.

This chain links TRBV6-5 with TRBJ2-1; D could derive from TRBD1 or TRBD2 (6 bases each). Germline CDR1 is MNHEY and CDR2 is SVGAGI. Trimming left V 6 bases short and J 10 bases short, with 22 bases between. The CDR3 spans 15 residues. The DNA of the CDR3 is TGTGCCAGCAGACCAACTAGTCCGGGGGCCCGGGAGCAGTTCTTC. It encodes CASRPTSPGAREQFF.

CDR3 nucleotides: TGTGCCAGCAGCTCGGGGACTAGCGGGCCGAACACCGGGGAGCTGTTTTTT. This translates into CASSSGTSGPNTGELFF. The genes are TRBV7-9 and TRBJ2-2; 12 nucleotides line up with TRBD2. The CDR3 runs to 17 residues. J gave up 0 bases and V 4 bases, and 3 bases lay outside the gene matches. The germline V gene encodes CDR1 SEHNR and CDR2 FQNEAQ (reference sequence).

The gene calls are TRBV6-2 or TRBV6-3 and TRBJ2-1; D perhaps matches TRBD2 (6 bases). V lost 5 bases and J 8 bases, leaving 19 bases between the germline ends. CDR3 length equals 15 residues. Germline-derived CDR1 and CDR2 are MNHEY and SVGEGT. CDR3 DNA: TGTGCCAGCAGTAAGGCCGGGACTGGTTCTCATGAGCAGTTCTTC. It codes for CASSKAGTGSHEQFF.

The CDR3 sequence: CASSYNRNTEAFF. The CDR3, as DNA: TGTGCCAGCAGTTACAATCGAAACACTGAAGCTTTCTTT. This chain uses TRBV6-5 with TRBJ1-1, with D uncertain. Trimming took off 2 bases at V and 2 bases at J, with 6 bases between the two ends. In germline, CDR1 is MNHEY, CDR2 SVGAGI. The CDR3 loop spans 13 amino acids.

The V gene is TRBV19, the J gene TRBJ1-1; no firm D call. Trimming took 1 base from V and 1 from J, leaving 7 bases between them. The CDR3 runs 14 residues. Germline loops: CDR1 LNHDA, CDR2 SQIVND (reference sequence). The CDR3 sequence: CASSIGLGNTEAFF. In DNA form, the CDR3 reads TGTGCCAGTAGTATAGGACTAGGGAACACTGAAGCTTTCTTT.

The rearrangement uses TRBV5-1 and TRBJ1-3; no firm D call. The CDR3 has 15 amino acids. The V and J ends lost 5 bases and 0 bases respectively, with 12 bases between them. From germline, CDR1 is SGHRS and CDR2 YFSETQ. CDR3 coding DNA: TGCGCCAGCAGATCATCGGGGAACTCTGGAAACACCATATATTTT. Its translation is CASRSSGNSGNTIYF. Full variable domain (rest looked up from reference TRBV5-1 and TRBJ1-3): KAGVTQTPRYLIKTRGQQVTLSCSPISGHRSVSWYQQTPGQGLQFLFEYFSETQRNKGNFPGRFSGRQFSNSRSEMNVSTLELGDSALYLCASRSSGNSGNTIYFGEGSWLTVV.

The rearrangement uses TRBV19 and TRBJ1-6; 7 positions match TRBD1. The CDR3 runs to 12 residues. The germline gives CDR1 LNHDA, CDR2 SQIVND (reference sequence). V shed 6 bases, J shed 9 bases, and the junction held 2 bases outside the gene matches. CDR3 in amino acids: CASRAGGSPLHF. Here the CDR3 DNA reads TGTGCCAGTAGGGCAGGGGGTTCACCCCTCCACTTT.

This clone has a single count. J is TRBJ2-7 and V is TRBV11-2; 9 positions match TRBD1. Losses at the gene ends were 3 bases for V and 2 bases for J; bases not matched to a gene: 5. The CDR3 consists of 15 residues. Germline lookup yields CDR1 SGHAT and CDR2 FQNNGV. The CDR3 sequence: CASSLGDRATYEQYF. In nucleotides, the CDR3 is TGTGCCAGCAGCTTGGGGGACAGGGCTACCTACGAGCAGTACTTC.

The CDR3 DNA follows: TGTGCCAGCAGTGACGGGACAGATCGAACCTACGAGCAGTACTTC. Residues: CASSDGTDRTYEQYF. The chain joins TRBV2 to TRBJ2-7; 7 positions match TRBD1. V shed 3 bases, J shed 2 bases, and the junction held 7 bases outside the gene matches. The CDR3 has 15 residues. From germline, CDR1 is SNHLY and CDR2 FYNNEI.

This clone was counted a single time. The CDR3 DNA is TGTGCCAGCATCTCACCCTCCCGACTAGGCGATGAGCAGTTCTTC. Its protein product is CASISPSRLGDEQFF. This rearrangement joins TRBV6-5 to TRBJ2-1, with D possibly matching TRBD2 (6 bases). The CDR3 runs 15 residues. The V gene lost 7 bases and the J gene lost 8 bases, with 21 bases spanning the gap. Per germline, CDR1 MNHEY and CDR2 SVGAGI.

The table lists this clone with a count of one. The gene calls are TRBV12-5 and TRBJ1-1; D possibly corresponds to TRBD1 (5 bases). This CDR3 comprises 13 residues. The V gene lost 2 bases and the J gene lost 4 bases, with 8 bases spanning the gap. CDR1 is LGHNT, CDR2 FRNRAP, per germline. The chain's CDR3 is CASGLSGGTEAFF. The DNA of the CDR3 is TGTGCTAGTGGTTTGTCGGGGGGCACTGAAGCTTTCTTT.

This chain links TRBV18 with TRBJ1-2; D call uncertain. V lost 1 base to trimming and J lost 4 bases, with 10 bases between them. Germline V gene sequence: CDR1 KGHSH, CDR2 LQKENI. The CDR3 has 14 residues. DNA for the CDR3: TGTGCCAGCTCACCACAGGGATTTCTCTATGGCTACACCTTC. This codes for CASSPQGFLYGYTF.

The CDR3 region is CASSLAGSNYEQYF. In DNA, the CDR3 is TGTGCCAGCAGCTTGGCGGGATCCAACTACGAGCAGTACTTC. This chain uses TRBV7-2 with TRBJ2-7, with a possible D match to TRBD2 (6 bases). Germline V gene sequence: CDR1 SGHTA, CDR2 FQGNSA. Trimming removed 3 bases from V and 3 bases from J, with 12 bases in between. The CDR3 is made up of 14 amino acids.

CDR3 DNA: TGTGCCAGCAGCTTAGCGAGGAGAGATACGCAGTATTTT. Encoded protein: CASSLARRDTQYF. The chain has TRBV7-2 and TRBJ2-3; D ambiguous. Germline lookup yields CDR1 SGHTA and CDR2 FQGNSA. The CDR3 contains 13 residues. V lost 0 bases and J lost 5, with 6 bases in between.